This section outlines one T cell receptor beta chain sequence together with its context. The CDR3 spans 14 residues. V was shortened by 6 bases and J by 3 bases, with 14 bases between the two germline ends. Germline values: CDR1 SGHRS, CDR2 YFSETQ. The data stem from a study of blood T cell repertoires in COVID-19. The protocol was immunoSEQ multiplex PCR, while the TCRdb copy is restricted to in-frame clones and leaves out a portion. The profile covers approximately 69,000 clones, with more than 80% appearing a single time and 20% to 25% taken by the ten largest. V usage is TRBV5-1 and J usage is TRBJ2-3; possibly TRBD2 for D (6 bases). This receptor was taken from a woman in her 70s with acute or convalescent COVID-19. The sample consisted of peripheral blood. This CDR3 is CASKRGTSTDTQYF. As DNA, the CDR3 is TGCGCCAGCAAAAGAGGGACTTCAACAGATACGCAGTATTTT.